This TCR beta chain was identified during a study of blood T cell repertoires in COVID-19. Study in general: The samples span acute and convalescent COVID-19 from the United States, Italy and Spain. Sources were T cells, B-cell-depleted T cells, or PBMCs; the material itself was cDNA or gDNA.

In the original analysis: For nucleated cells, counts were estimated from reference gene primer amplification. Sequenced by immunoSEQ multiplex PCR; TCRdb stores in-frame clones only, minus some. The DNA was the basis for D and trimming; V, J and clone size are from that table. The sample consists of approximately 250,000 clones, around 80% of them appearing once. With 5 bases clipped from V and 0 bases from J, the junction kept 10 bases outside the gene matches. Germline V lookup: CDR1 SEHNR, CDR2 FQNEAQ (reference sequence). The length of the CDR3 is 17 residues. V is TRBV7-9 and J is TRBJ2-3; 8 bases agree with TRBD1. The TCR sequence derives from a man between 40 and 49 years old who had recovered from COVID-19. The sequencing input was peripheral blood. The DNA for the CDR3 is TGTGCCAGCAGCCCCATTAGGACAGGGCCCAGCACAGATACGCAGTATTTT. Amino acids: CASSPIRTGPSTDTQYF. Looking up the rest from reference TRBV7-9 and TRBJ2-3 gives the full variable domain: DTGVSQNPRHKITKRGQNVTFRCDPISEHNRLYWYRQTLGQGPEFLTYFQNEAQLEKSRLLSDRFSAERPKGSFSTLEIQRTEQGDSAMYLCASSPIRTGPSTDTQYFGPGTRLTVL.